The 27 T cell receptor beta chains below come from one sample, sequenced in a study of T cell responses to AZD1222 COVID-19 vaccine (dated by TCRdb to about 2021). Receptors were amplified or captured by the immunoSEQ multiplex PCR assay. TCRdb mirrors the immuneACCESS table, restricted to in-frame sequences. Some clones are absent from its copies; in checked studies, under half trace to an unresolved V gene, and the reason for the others is unknown. The sample table shows 120,000 to 150,000 clones, and roughly nine tenths are seen once. The ten largest clones add up to about 1.5% of the sample. Sample time point, as interpreted from the label and publication: baseline before first vaccination. Sequences were derived from peripheral blood, sampled on day 0 of AZD1222 vaccination. These receptors all come from an adult in good health.

The chain combines TRBV28 with TRBJ2-7; D gene unclear. Germline CDR1 MDHEN, CDR2 SYDVKM. Trimming left V 1 base short and J 6 bases short, with 4 bases between. The CDR3 covers 11 residues. The CDR3 loop reads CASSLLGEQYF. Written as DNA, the CDR3 is TGTGCCAGCAGTTTATTGGGCGAGCAGTACTTC. Looking up the rest from reference TRBV28 and TRBJ2-7 gives the full variable domain: DVKVTQSSRYLVKRTGEKVFLECVQDMDHENMFWYRQDPGLGLRLIYFSYDVKMKEKGDIPEGYSVSREKKERFSLILESASTNQTSMYLCASSLLGEQYFGPGTRLTVT.

V usage is TRBV4-3 and J usage is TRBJ2-1; TRBD2 agrees at 10 bases. The V segment lost 0 bases and the J segment 6 bases; nucleotides outside the gene matches: 8. CDR3 size: 17 residues. Per the germline V gene, CDR1 is LGHNA and CDR2 is YSLEER. Here the CDR3 DNA reads TGCGCCAGCAGCCAAGATCTTGGGACTAGCGTCTTCAATGAGCAGTTCTTC. Amino acids: CASSQDLGTSVFNEQFF.

The CDR3 DNA sequence: TGCGCCAGCAGCTTGCAGGGTGAGCCTGGCTACACCTTC. This codes for CASSLQGEPGYTF. The V gene is TRBV5-1, the J gene TRBJ1-2, with TRBD1 as a possible D gene (5 bases). There are 13 residues in the CDR3. V shed 1 base and J shed 7 bases, with 11 bases lying between them. Per germline, CDR1 SGHRS and CDR2 YFSETQ.

This chain connects TRBV3-1 (or the pseudogene TRBV3-2) to TRBJ1-5, with D unclear. The CDR3 covers 16 residues. The germline CDR1 and CDR2 sequences are LGHDT and YNNKEL (reference sequence). The V and J ends lost 1 base and 0 bases respectively, with 10 bases between them. The CDR3 nucleotides read TGTGCCAGCAGCCAAGGCCCCGGGCATAGCAATCAGCCCCAGCATTTT. Its translation: CASSQGPGHSNQPQHF.

This chain links TRBV7-2 with TRBJ1-5; TRBD1 is a possible D gene (5 bases). Germline V gene sequence: CDR1 SGHTA, CDR2 FQGNSA. V was pared by 4 bases and J by 6 bases, with 7 bases between. CDR3 length equals 12 residues. CDR3 bases: TGTGCCAGCAGCTCGGGGGGTCAGCCCCAGCATTTT. This sequence encodes CASSSGGQPQHF.

This chain links TRBV27 with TRBJ1-1; TRBD1 aligns across 7 bases. Germline lookup yields CDR1 MNHEY and CDR2 SMNVEV (reference sequence). V lost 2 bases, J lost 4 bases, and 4 bases stayed unmatched. This CDR3 has 14 residues. CDR3 loop: CASSLLRGTTEAFF. CDR3 in DNA: TGTGCCAGCAGTTTACTCAGGGGGACCACTGAAGCTTTCTTT.

DNA of the CDR3: TGTGCTAGTGGTTTGGTCCGGGGGGGAGAGCAGCCCCAGCATTTT. Its protein product is CASGLVRGGEQPQHF. The chain is built from TRBV12-5 and TRBJ1-5; possibly TRBD1 for D (5 bases). Germline CDR1 LGHNT, CDR2 FRNRAP. The CDR3 sequence is 15 residues long. The V and J ends lost 0 bases and 7 bases respectively, with 13 bases between them.

The J gene is TRBJ2-7, the V gene TRBV11-2, with 11 bases aligning to TRBD2. Germline loops: CDR1 SGHAT, CDR2 FQNNGV. This CDR3 is built from 16 residues. Losses at the gene ends were 4 bases for V and 7 bases for J; bases not matched to a gene: 12. DNA for the CDR3: TGTGCCAGCAGCTCCAAACTAGCGGGGGCCAGGGTAGAGCAGTACTTC. Its translation: CASSSKLAGARVEQYF.

This rearrangement joins TRBV28 to TRBJ2-3, with TRBD2 matching over 7 bases. CDR1 MDHEN and CDR2 SYDVKM come from the germline V gene. V lost 6 bases and J lost 2; bases outside the gene matches: 8. CDR3 length equals 15 residues. The DNA for the CDR3 is TGTGCCAGCAGCCCCTCTAGCGGAATCACAGATACGCAGTATTTT. Amino acids: CASSPSSGITDTQYF.

This clone has a single count. The rearrangement joins TRBV5-6 to TRBJ2-3; 8 bases are a match to TRBD2. With V trimmed by 4 bases and J by 4 bases, 8 bases remained unmatched. CDR3 length: 15 amino acids. CDR1 is SGHDT and CDR2 is YYEEEE in the germline V gene. The CDR3: CASSAAGRGADTQYF. For the CDR3, the DNA is TGTGCCAGCAGCGCCGCCGGGCGGGGGGCAGATACGCAGTATTTT.

The chain couples TRBV19 to TRBJ1-4; D remains ambiguous. Trimming stripped 11 bases from V and 5 bases from J, with 15 bases between. Germline lookup yields CDR1 LNHDA and CDR2 SQIVND (reference sequence). The CDR3 length is 13 residues. The CDR3 region has the DNA TGTGCCTGCTCACCGGGTTTCAATGAAAAACTGTTTTTT. This gives the protein CACSPGFNEKLFF.

The chain carries TRBV10-1 and TRBJ2-3, with D tentatively TRBD1 (6 bases). From germline, CDR1 is WNHNN and CDR2 SYGVQD (reference sequence). Trimming shortened V by 10 bases and J by 2 bases, and 13 bases separated the two germline ends. The CDR3 has 13 residues. The CDR3 loop reads CATKTGSTDTQYF. CDR3 coding DNA: TGCGCCACCAAAACAGGGTCCACAGATACGCAGTATTTT.

This chain uses TRBV5-3 with TRBJ2-4; a weak D match, TRBD1 (6 bases). TRBV5-3 is assigned to the ORF class and has an uncertain function. The V and J ends lost 9 bases and 0 bases respectively, with 16 bases between them. The CDR3 sequence is 15 residues long. Here the CDR3 reads CAKRGWVKAKNIQYF. The CDR3 DNA reads as TGTGCCAAAAGGGGGTGGGTTAAAGCCAAAAACATTCAGTACTTC.

The gene calls are TRBV27 and TRBJ1-3; weak D call: TRBD1 (5 bases). Germline CDR1 reads MNHEY; CDR2 reads SMNVEV (reference sequence). Deletions cut 3 bases from V and 0 bases from J, with 12 bases between. This CDR3 spans 16 amino acids. Here the CDR3 reads CASSFSGQPSGNTIYF. DNA for the CDR3: TGTGCCAGCAGTTTCTCGGGGCAGCCCTCTGGAAACACCATATATTTT.

V and J are TRBV19 and TRBJ2-3; 10 bases are shared with TRBD2. V trimming: 1 base; J trimming: 3 bases; junction bases outside the gene matches: 7. This CDR3 spans 17 amino acids. Germline V gene lookup returns CDR1 LNHDA and CDR2 SQIVND (reference sequence). The CDR3 loop reads CASSIVRLAGVTDTQYF. The DNA for the CDR3 is TGTGCCAGTAGTATAGTACGGCTAGCGGGAGTTACAGATACGCAGTATTTT.

This chain links TRBV4-3 with TRBJ2-3, with 13 bases fitting TRBD2. This CDR3 is built from 17 residues. The trim removed 4 bases at V and 6 bases at J, leaving 10 bases unmatched. Looked up from germline, CDR1 is LGHNA and CDR2 is YSLEER. This CDR3 reads CASSPSAGLAGLDTQYF. In nucleotides, the CDR3 is TGCGCCAGCAGCCCATCGGCGGGACTAGCGGGACTGGATACGCAGTATTTT.

This chain joins TRBV5-1 and TRBJ2-1, with D tentatively TRBD1 or TRBD2 (5 bases each). The CDR3 spans 18 residues. Per germline, CDR1 SGHRS and CDR2 YFSETQ. V was cut by 0 bases and J by 7 bases, with 23 bases left in between. CDR3 nucleotides: TGCGCCAGCAGCTTGGCCGGAACTAGGGGTATCTCCCCTAATGAGCAGTTCTTC. It encodes CASSLAGTRGISPNEQFF. The whole variable domain, remainder taken from reference TRBV5-1 and TRBJ2-1, is KAGVTQTPRYLIKTRGQQVTLSCSPISGHRSVSWYQQTPGQGLQFLFEYFSETQRNKGNFPGRFSGRQFSNSRSEMNVSTLELGDSALYLCASSLAGTRGISPNEQFFGPGTRLTVL.

The chain has TRBV27 and TRBJ1-1; D is possibly TRBD1 (6 bases). V was clipped by 0 bases and J by 2 bases, with 10 bases between them. Germline-derived CDR1 and CDR2 are MNHEY and SMNVEV (reference sequence). CDR3 length equals 15 residues. CDR3: CASSLSQGFNTEAFF. CDR3 DNA sequence: TGTGCCAGCAGTTTATCACAGGGATTCAACACTGAAGCTTTCTTT.

This clone has more than one count but fewer than ten. The genes are TRBV2 and TRBJ1-1; no clear D gene. Between the trimmed V and J ends, which lost 3 bases and 4 bases, there was a span of 3 bases. Germline V CDR1 and CDR2: SNHLY, FYNNEI. This CDR3 has 11 amino acids. In nucleotides, the CDR3 is TGTGCCAGCAGTGATGGCACTGAAGCTTTCTTT. Protein product: CASSDGTEAFF.

The rearrangement links TRBV28 to TRBJ1-4; D is unresolved. Trimming pared 2 bases from V and 2 bases from J, leaving 6 bases between. CDR3 size: 14 residues. Germline V CDR1 and CDR2: MDHEN, SYDVKM. In nucleotides, the CDR3 is TGTGCCAGCAGTTTACGGAGGACTAATGAAAAACTGTTTTTT. Its translation is CASSLRRTNEKLFF.

The V gene is TRBV20-1, the J gene TRBJ1-4; no definite D call. Germline assignment: CDR1 DFQATT and CDR2 SNEGSKA (reference sequence). The CDR3 is made up of 10 amino acids. V dropped 6 bases and J dropped 6 bases, with 5 bases sitting between them. The DNA of the CDR3 is TGCAGTGCACTCCATGAAAAACTGTTTTTT. It is translated as CSALHEKLFF.

The V gene is TRBV23-1, the J gene TRBJ2-3; TRBD2 matches 13 bases. TRBV23-1 is an ORF; its function is uncertain. The trim removed 6 bases at V and 3 bases at J, leaving 9 bases unmatched. This CDR3 is 17 amino acids long. The CDR3 coding sequence is TGCGCCAGCAGCCATGCCAGGGGACTAGCGGGAACAGATACGCAGTATTTT. Residues: CASSHARGLAGTDTQYF.

The chain links TRBV5-1 to TRBJ2-1; possible D gene TRBD2, 7 bases. The CDR3 extends over 18 amino acids. The germline CDR1 and CDR2 sequences are SGHRS and YFSETQ. V shed 4 bases and J shed 3 bases, with 23 bases lying between them. The CDR3 reads CASSRRGTGGTSYNEQFF. CDR3 in DNA: TGCGCCAGCAGCCGGAGGGGGACCGGGGGGACCAGCTACAATGAGCAGTTCTTC.

This clone showed up just once. This same CDR3 is encoded by further DNA sequences in the sample. This chain uses TRBV5-1 with TRBJ2-2; TRBD1 matches 9 bases. Losses at the gene ends were 0 bases for V and 4 bases for J; bases not matched to a gene: 1. CDR1 is SGHRS, CDR2 YFSETQ, per germline. The CDR3 is 15 amino acids. The CDR3 loop is CASSLATGGTGELFF. The CDR3 nucleotides read TGCGCCAGCAGCTTGGCGACAGGGGGCACCGGGGAGCTGTTTTTT.

This clone appeared a single time. The gene calls are TRBV5-1 and TRBJ2-7; no firm D call. V was pared by 0 bases and J by 0 bases, with 10 bases between. The CDR3 loop spans 15 amino acids. Germline V gene data show CDR1 as SGHRS and CDR2 as YFSETQ. The CDR3 is CASSLAVGSSYEQYF. In DNA form, the CDR3 reads TGCGCCAGCAGCTTGGCCGTGGGAAGCTCCTACGAGCAGTACTTC.

The rearrangement links TRBV27 to TRBJ1-5; the D gene is possibly TRBD1 (5 bases). Per the germline V gene, CDR1 is MNHEY and CDR2 is SMNVEV (reference sequence). Trimming cost V 6 bases and J 6 bases, with 15 bases left between them. The CDR3 contains 14 residues. The CDR3 protein is CASRPQGSGQPQHF. CDR3 nucleotides: TGTGCCAGCAGGCCTCAGGGATCGGGTCAGCCCCAGCATTTT.

This chain links TRBV7-3 with TRBJ2-2; TRBD1 matches 9 bases. Per the germline V gene, CDR1 is SGHTA and CDR2 is FQGTGA. V lost 4 bases and J lost 2; bases outside the gene matches: 2. The CDR3 runs 15 residues. The CDR3 here is CASSWGQGNTGELFF. CDR3 coding DNA: TGTGCCAGCAGCTGGGGACAGGGCAACACCGGGGAGCTGTTTTTT. The whole variable domain, filled in from reference TRBV7-3 and TRBJ2-2, reads GAGVSQTPSNKVTEKGKYVELRCDPISGHTALYWYRQSLGQGPEFLIYFQGTGAADDSGLPNDRFFAVRPEGSVSTLKIQRTERGDSAVYLCASSWGQGNTGELFFGEGSRLTVL.